The 10 T cell receptor beta chains below were found in one sample sequenced in a study of blood T cell repertoires in COVID-19. TCRdb keeps only in-frame clones here, not all; method: immunoSEQ multiplex PCR. The table has about 33,000 clones, roughly 82% seen once. Sequenced: peripheral blood. Receptors originate from a human donor in a cohort sampled during active COVID-19.

The chain links TRBV6-5 to TRBJ2-7; D is possibly TRBD2 (6 bases). Trimming pared 7 bases from V and 3 bases from J, leaving 13 bases between. There are 13 residues in the CDR3. CDR1 is MNHEY and CDR2 is SVGAGI in the germline V gene. The CDR3 coding sequence is TGTGCCAGCACCACGGACGGGGGCTACGAGCAGTACTTC. Encoded protein: CASTTDGGYEQYF.

The V call is TRBV7-9, the J call TRBJ2-4; 7 bases fit TRBD1. Germline assignment: CDR1 SEHNR and CDR2 FQNEAQ (reference sequence). Trimming took 5 bases from V and 2 from J; bases not matched to a gene: 6. This CDR3 is built from 15 residues. The CDR3 nucleotides read TGTGCCAGCAGCCGACAGGGTGGTTCCAAAAACATTCAGTACTTC. Residues: CASSRQGGSKNIQYF.

The genes are TRBV28 and TRBJ1-1; TRBD1 is a possible D gene (6 bases). Germline V gene lookup returns CDR1 MDHEN and CDR2 SYDVKM. The CDR3 spans 16 residues. The V end was cut by 6 bases, the J end by 5 bases, with 22 bases between. The CDR3 DNA reads TGTGCCAGCAGCCCCGCCCGGGCAGGGGTGAGGACTGAAGCTTTCTTT. Protein product: CASSPARAGVRTEAFF.

The chain is built from TRBV4-2 and TRBJ2-3, with TRBD2 matching over 9 bases. Germline loops: CDR1 LGHNA, CDR2 YNFKEQ. The V gene end was trimmed by 1 base and the J gene end by 4 bases; junction bases not matched to a gene: 6. The CDR3 totals 16 residues. The CDR3 loop is CASSQGGGGDADTQYF. The CDR3, as DNA: TGTGCCAGCAGCCAAGGAGGCGGGGGGGACGCAGATACGCAGTATTTT.

The chain joins TRBV12-1 to TRBJ2-1; whether TRBD2, the table's D call, matches the DNA was not checked. TRBV12-1 is termed a pseudogene. CDR3 length equals 17 residues. CDR3 protein: CASSFDPRGGSYNEQFF. CDR3 bases: TGTGCCAGCAGCTTTGACCCGCGGGGGGGCTCCTACAATGAGCAGTTCTTC.

V and J are TRBV30 and TRBJ2-1; 9 bases are shared with TRBD2. The CDR3 totals 14 residues. V trimming: 3 bases; J trimming: 8 bases; junction bases outside the gene matches: 8. CDR1 is GTSNPN, CDR2 SVGIG, per germline (reference sequence). The CDR3 loop reads CAWRGAGGKDEQFF. The CDR3 DNA reads TGTGCCTGGAGGGGAGCGGGGGGAAAGGATGAGCAGTTCTTC. Filled out from reference TRBV30 and TRBJ2-1, the complete variable domain reads SQTIHQWPATLVQPVGSPLSLECTVEGTSNPNLYWYRQAAGRGLQLLFYSVGIGQISSEVPQNLSASRPQDRQFILSSKKLLLSDSGFYLCAWRGAGGKDEQFFGPGTRLTVL.

CDR3 bases: TGTGCCAGCAGTGTTCGCAGGGCAGAGACCCAGTACTTC. Translating gives CASSVRRAETQYF. The V and J genes are TRBV12-3 or TRBV12-4 and TRBJ2-5; possible D gene TRBD1, 5 bases. Deletions cut 5 bases from V and 4 bases from J, with 11 bases between. The CDR3 extends over 13 amino acids.

This clone was detected a few times. The chain couples TRBV9 to TRBJ2-7; weak D call: TRBD2 (6 bases). V dropped 4 bases and J dropped 6 bases, with 20 bases sitting between them. Per germline, CDR1 SGDLS and CDR2 YYNGEE. This CDR3 has 15 residues. The CDR3 reads CASSPGGAFLLEQYF. CDR3 DNA: TGTGCCAGCAGCCCAGGAGGGGCCTTCCTTCTCGAGCAGTACTTC.

This clone was recorded only once. V is TRBV28 and J is TRBJ1-2; D possibly corresponds to TRBD1 (6 bases). The germline gives CDR1 MDHEN, CDR2 SYDVKM. This CDR3 spans 17 amino acids. V lost 2 bases and J 8 bases, leaving 24 bases between the germline ends. CDR3 bases: TGTGCCAGCAGTTTAAGTTCGGCCGGGGGGCGGCGAGAAGGCTACACCTTC. Amino acid sequence: CASSLSSAGGRREGYTF.

The chain has TRBV11-2 and TRBJ1-3; D is unclear. V was cut by 7 bases and J by 0 bases, with 7 bases left in between. CDR1 and CDR2 (germline): SGHAT, FQNNGV. This CDR3 spans 13 amino acids. DNA for the CDR3: TGTGCCAGCACCCGGGGCTCTGGAAACACCATATATTTT. It encodes CASTRGSGNTIYF.